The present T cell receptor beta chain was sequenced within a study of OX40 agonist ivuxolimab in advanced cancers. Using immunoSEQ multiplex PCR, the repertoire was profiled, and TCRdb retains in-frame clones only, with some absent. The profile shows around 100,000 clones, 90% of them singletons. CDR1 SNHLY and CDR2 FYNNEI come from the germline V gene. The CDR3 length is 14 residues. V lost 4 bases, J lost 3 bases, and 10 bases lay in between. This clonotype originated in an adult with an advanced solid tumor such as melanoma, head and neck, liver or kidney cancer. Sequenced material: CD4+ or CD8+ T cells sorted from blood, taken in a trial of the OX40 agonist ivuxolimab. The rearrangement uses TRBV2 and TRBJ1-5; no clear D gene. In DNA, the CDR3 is TGTGCCAGCAGTGGGCCGAGTGACAATCAGCCCCAGCATTTT. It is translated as CASSGPSDNQPQHF.